A selection of T cell receptor beta chains follows, all from one sample in a study of OX40 agonist ivuxolimab in advanced cancers. The table came from immunoSEQ multiplex PCR; TCRdb's copy has only in-frame clones and leaves some out. The table includes roughly 64,000 clones, roughly 84% detected once. The sequencing here drew on CD4+ or CD8+ T cells sorted from blood, taken in a trial of the OX40 agonist ivuxolimab. The receptors originated from an adult with an advanced solid tumor such as melanoma, head and neck, liver or kidney cancer. Each CDR3 is given with its conserved first and last residue. The order of the fields is clone size, J gene, D gene, V gene, CDR3 protein, CDR3 DNA. A D gene is named only where the DNA matches it firmly. Clone size is given for some rows only: seen once, a few or many times, or a class if the clone is expanded.

clone_size: -
j_call: TRBJ2-1
d_call: -
v_call: TRBV18
cdr3_aa: CASSPSSGGVYNEQFF
cdr3_nt: TGTGCCAGCTCACCTTCGTCCGGGGGTGTCTACAATGAGCAGTTCTTC

clone_size: -
j_call: TRBJ2-5
d_call: -
v_call: TRBV29-1
cdr3_aa: CSVILALQETQYF
cdr3_nt: TGCAGCGTCATTCTAGCGTTACAAGAGACCCAGTACTTC

clone_size: few
j_call: TRBJ1-5
d_call: -
v_call: TRBV30
cdr3_aa: CAWSTQGGQPQHF
cdr3_nt: TGTGCCTGGAGTACACAGGGCGGGCAGCCCCAGCATTTT

clone_size: -
j_call: TRBJ2-5
d_call: -
v_call: TRBV5-1
cdr3_aa: CASSLGTATETQYF
cdr3_nt: TGCGCCAGCAGCTTGGGCACAGCAACGGAGACCCAGTACTTC

clone_size: -
j_call: TRBJ2-5
d_call: TRBD1
v_call: TRBV5-1
cdr3_aa: CASSLAGTGPQETQYF
cdr3_nt: TGCGCCAGCAGCTTGGCCGGGACAGGGCCTCAAGAGACCCAGTACTTC

clone_size: -
j_call: TRBJ1-5
d_call: -
v_call: TRBV28
cdr3_aa: CASSPGHSNQPQHF
cdr3_nt: TGTGCCAGCAGTCCAGGCCATAGCAATCAGCCCCAGCATTTT

clone_size: -
j_call: TRBJ2-1
d_call: -
v_call: TRBV19
cdr3_aa: CASSMGAENEQFF
cdr3_nt: TGTGCCAGTAGTATGGGTGCGGAAAATGAGCAGTTCTTC

clone_size: -
j_call: TRBJ2-5
d_call: TRBD2
v_call: TRBV5-4
cdr3_aa: CASSPGGPQETQYF
cdr3_nt: TGTGCCAGCAGCCCGGGGGGGCCACAAGAGACCCAGTACTTC

clone_size: -
j_call: TRBJ1-5
d_call: TRBD1
v_call: TRBV19
cdr3_aa: CASQKGALQPQHF
cdr3_nt: TGTGCCAGCCAGAAGGGGGCTTTACAGCCCCAGCATTTT

clone_size: -
j_call: TRBJ1-5
d_call: TRBD1
v_call: TRBV30
cdr3_aa: CAWSAGTGSQPQHF
cdr3_nt: TGTGCCTGGAGCGCCGGGACAGGGAGTCAGCCCCAGCATTTT